Listed here are 32 T cell receptor beta chains from one sample, sequenced in a study of PD-1 blockade in classical Hodgkin lymphoma. Clones were read by immunoSEQ multiplex PCR, and TCRdb kept only the in-frame ones, dropping some. The data show approximately 84,000 clones, with around 90% seen just once and roughly 21% held by the top ten. Each and every patient relapsed after autologous stem cell transplantation, and patients got differing brentuximab vedotin exposure. The sequences come from peripheral blood mononuclear cells (PBMCs), collected at baseline. These receptors were obtained from a human donor with classical Hodgkin lymphoma.

The V and J genes are TRBV5-6 and TRBJ1-2; tentatively, D is TRBD1 (6 bases). Germline-derived CDR1 and CDR2 are SGHDT and YYEEEE. Between the trimmed V and J ends, which lost 0 bases and 4 bases, there was a span of 10 bases. The CDR3 consists of 14 residues. CDR3 DNA sequence: TGTGCCAGCAGCTTGGGACAGGCAACCTATGGCTACACCTTC. The encoded protein is CASSLGQATYGYTF.

The chain combines TRBV5-4 with TRBJ2-2; D is perhaps TRBD1 (5 bases). The CDR3 is made up of 14 amino acids. V lost 2 bases, J lost 4 bases, and 9 bases lay in between. Germline-derived CDR1 and CDR2 are SGHNT and YYREEE (reference sequence). CDR3 coding DNA: TGTGCCAGCAGCTTCGACAGCCCCACCGGGGAGCTGTTTTTT. It translates to CASSFDSPTGELFF.

The chain is built from TRBV19 and TRBJ2-7; 9 nucleotides agree with TRBD2. Germline V gene data show CDR1 as LNHDA and CDR2 as SQIVND (reference sequence). The CDR3 sequence is 15 residues long. The V gene end was trimmed by 10 bases and the J gene end by 5 bases; junction bases not matched to a gene: 15. The CDR3 loop reads CATHPGAGGLDEQYF. CDR3 DNA: TGTGCCACCCACCCAGGGGCGGGAGGGCTCGACGAGCAGTACTTC.

The chain has TRBV5-4 and TRBJ2-7; tentative D call: TRBD1 (6 bases). V was shortened by 7 bases and J by 3 bases, with 14 bases between the two germline ends. Germline values: CDR1 SGHNT, CDR2 YYREEE (reference sequence). This CDR3 is built from 13 residues. The DNA for the CDR3 is TGTGCCAGCGGTGAGGGGGTTAACTACGAGCAGTACTTC. It yields the protein CASGEGVNYEQYF.

V usage is TRBV5-1 and J usage is TRBJ2-7; 9 nucleotides align to TRBD2. The CDR3 has 15 amino acids. The germline gives CDR1 SGHRS, CDR2 YFSETQ. The V and J ends lost 4 bases and 6 bases, in that order; junction bases with no gene match: 11. DNA of the CDR3: TGCGCCAGCAGCCCGGACCCGGGACTAGCAGGCGAGCAGTACTTC. Encoded protein: CASSPDPGLAGEQYF.

This clone was seen only once. The CDR3 loop reads CASSLSNGREQYF. CDR3 nucleotides: TGTGCCAGCAGTTTATCGAACGGGAGGGAGCAGTACTTC. The chain combines TRBV27 with TRBJ2-7; 7 nucleotides match TRBD2. The CDR3 has 13 amino acids. Germline lookup yields CDR1 MNHEY and CDR2 SMNVEV (reference sequence). The V segment lost 0 bases and the J segment 7 bases; nucleotides outside the gene matches: 3.

The table lists this clone with a few counts. This sequence joins TRBV6-5 and TRBJ1-5; no reliable D call. Germline V gene data show CDR1 as MNHEY and CDR2 as SVGAGI. The CDR3 contains 14 residues. The V gene lost 5 bases and the J gene lost 5 bases, with 13 bases spanning the gap. CDR3 sequence: CASSRRWSDQPQHF. The CDR3 coding sequence is TGTGCCAGCAGTAGGAGATGGAGCGATCAGCCCCAGCATTTT.

V usage is TRBV5-1 and J usage is TRBJ1-1; D is unresolved. The V end lost 5 bases, the J end lost 1 base, and 12 bases lay between the germline ends. Germline V lookup: CDR1 SGHRS, CDR2 YFSETQ. The CDR3 consists of 14 residues. CDR3 region: CASSFSGPNTEAFF. CDR3 in DNA: TGCGCCAGCAGTTTCTCCGGTCCGAACACTGAAGCTTTCTTT.

The V call is TRBV6-5, the J call TRBJ2-1; either TRBD1 or TRBD2 may supply D (5 bases each). The ends were cut back, 7 bases at V and 4 bases at J, with 17 bases in the middle. CDR3 length equals 15 residues. Germline V gene lookup returns CDR1 MNHEY and CDR2 SVGAGI. The DNA for the CDR3 is TGTGCCAGCAACCAGGGCTTAGCGCCTTACAATGAGCAGTTCTTC. This encodes CASNQGLAPYNEQFF.

The chain links TRBV7-9 to TRBJ2-7; TRBD2 is a possible D gene (5 bases). The CDR3 has 15 amino acids. V was cut by 1 base and J by 5 bases, with 15 bases left in between. In germline, CDR1 is SEHNR, CDR2 FQNEAQ (reference sequence). CDR3 sequence: CASSLGRGPSDEQYF. The CDR3 DNA follows: TGTGCCAGCAGCTTAGGTCGAGGGCCGTCAGACGAGCAGTACTTC.

The chain joins TRBV4-1 to TRBJ2-3, with 11 bases fitting TRBD2. This CDR3 comprises 17 residues. Losses at the gene ends were 4 bases for V and 4 bases for J; bases not matched to a gene: 10. Germline V lookup: CDR1 MGHRA, CDR2 YSYEKL. As DNA, the CDR3 is TGCGCCAGCAGCCCGAGCCCGACTAGCGGGATCCCAGATACGCAGTATTTT. Encoded protein: CASSPSPTSGIPDTQYF.

V is TRBV5-1 and J is TRBJ1-1, with D maybe TRBD1 (6 bases). Germline V lookup: CDR1 SGHRS, CDR2 YFSETQ. V shed 4 bases and J shed 1 base, with 14 bases lying between them. This CDR3 has 15 amino acids. This CDR3 reads CASSTGHSSNTEAFF. DNA for the CDR3: TGCGCCAGCAGCACGGGACACTCCTCGAACACTGAAGCTTTCTTT.

V and J are TRBV5-6 and TRBJ2-5; no firm D call. Trimming shortened V by 4 bases and J by 6 bases, and 7 bases separated the two germline ends. The CDR3 runs 11 residues. Germline V gene sequence: CDR1 SGHDT, CDR2 YYEEEE. The CDR3, as DNA: TGTGCCAGCAGCCTAAGGCAGACCCAGTACTTC. This sequence encodes CASSLRQTQYF.

This sequence joins TRBV27 and TRBJ1-1; TRBD1 matches at 10 bases. Germline trimming cut 5 bases from V and 4 bases from J; bases unmatched to any gene: 4. The CDR3 contains 14 residues. Per the germline V gene, CDR1 is MNHEY and CDR2 is SMNVEV (reference sequence). The DNA of the CDR3 is TGTGCCAGCAGTGACAGGGGGCTGGGCACTGAAGCTTTCTTT. This sequence encodes CASSDRGLGTEAFF.

The V gene is TRBV7-9, the J gene TRBJ1-3; D not certain. With 1 base removed from V and 2 bases from J, the gap between germline ends came to 9 bases. This CDR3 region has 15 residues. CDR1 and CDR2 (germline): SEHNR, FQNEAQ (reference sequence). CDR3 amino acids: CASSLVTAAGNTIYF. The CDR3 DNA reads TGTGCCAGCAGCTTAGTCACAGCAGCTGGAAACACCATATATTTT.

The chain combines TRBV6-1 with TRBJ1-4; tentative D call: TRBD1 (6 bases). CDR1 is MNHNS and CDR2 is SASEGT in the germline V gene. V lost 1 base and J lost 4, with 10 bases in between. CDR3 size: 15 residues. The CDR3 reads CASSEDRDINEKLFF. CDR3 in DNA: TGTGCCAGCAGTGAAGATCGGGACATTAATGAAAAACTGTTTTTT.

This clone was recorded only once. The chain uses TRBV28 and TRBJ2-5; D is possibly TRBD1 (5 bases). CDR1 is MDHEN and CDR2 is SYDVKM in the germline V gene. CDR3 size: 17 residues. With 7 bases removed from V and 7 bases from J, the gap between germline ends came to 28 bases. CDR3 in DNA: TGTGCCAGCACGTTTCGCGGAAAGACAGACGTAAGGGGGACCCAGTACTTC. It is translated as CASTFRGKTDVRGTQYF. Complete variable domain (other parts from reference TRBV28 and TRBJ2-5): DVKVTQSSRYLVKRTGEKVFLECVQDMDHENMFWYRQDPGLGLRLIYFSYDVKMKEKGDIPEGYSVSREKKERFSLILESASTNQTSMYLCASTFRGKTDVRGTQYFGPGTRLLVL.

This clone was observed a few times. The V and J genes are TRBV10-3 and TRBJ2-1; unclear D gene. Trimming took 0 bases from V and 3 from J, leaving 6 bases between them. The length of the CDR3 is 14 residues. Germline V gives CDR1 ENHRY, CDR2 SYGVKD. The CDR3 nucleotides are TGTGCCATCAGTGAGTCAGATTACTACAATGAGCAGTTCTTC. This codes for CAISESDYYNEQFF.

The V call is TRBV10-1, the J call TRBJ2-7; no clear D. Germline V gene data show CDR1 as WNHNN and CDR2 as SYGVQD (reference sequence). CDR3 size: 13 residues. The V end was cut by 3 bases, the J end by 9 bases, with 15 bases between. The CDR3 sequence: CASSEAMRTVQYF. The CDR3 DNA reads TGCGCCAGCAGTGAAGCAATGAGGACGGTGCAGTACTTC.

The CDR3 sequence: CASSDGVFTEAFF. The CDR3 DNA sequence: TGTGCCAGCAGCGATGGGGTATTCACTGAAGCTTTCTTT. The rearrangement links TRBV9 to TRBJ1-1; D is uncertain. V was shortened by 3 bases and J by 4 bases, with 10 bases between the two germline ends. Germline CDR1 and CDR2: SGDLS and YYNGEE. The CDR3 length is 13 residues.

The chain has TRBV7-9 and TRBJ2-1; D gene ambiguous. The V gene's germline CDR1 is SEHNR and CDR2 FQNEAQ (reference sequence). The CDR3 has 16 amino acids. With 0 bases removed from V and 4 bases from J, the gap between germline ends came to 13 bases. The CDR3 sequence: CASSLATGPRYNEQFF. CDR3 DNA: TGTGCCAGCAGCTTAGCGACCGGACCACGATACAATGAGCAGTTCTTC.

This chain connects TRBV2 to TRBJ2-5; D may be TRBD1 or TRBD2 (6 bases each). CDR3 length: 15 residues. The ends were cut back, 7 bases at V and 4 bases at J, with 19 bases in the middle. The V gene's germline CDR1 is SNHLY and CDR2 FYNNEI. The CDR3 DNA reads TGTGCCAGCAAAATGGAACGGGGGCAGGGAGAGACCCAGTACTTC. Encoded protein: CASKMERGQGETQYF.

The CDR3 DNA is TGTGCCAGCAGTCCTTTAGCGGGGGGCGGGGAGCTGTTTTTT. Protein sequence: CASSPLAGGGELFF. The chain joins TRBV28 to TRBJ2-2, with 10 bases lining up with TRBD2. The V and J ends lost 5 bases and 7 bases, in that order; junction bases with no gene match: 4. This CDR3 region has 14 residues. Germline values: CDR1 MDHEN, CDR2 SYDVKM.

The chain uses TRBV19 and TRBJ2-2; the D is unclear. Between the trimmed V and J ends, which lost 1 base and 7 bases, there was a span of 10 bases. CDR3 length: 14 residues. Germline CDR1 and CDR2: LNHDA and SQIVND (reference sequence). The CDR3 DNA follows: TGTGCCAGTAGTATAGGTCCGGGTAGCGGGGAGCTGTTTTTT. It encodes CASSIGPGSGELFF.

The chain joins TRBV19 to TRBJ1-4, with 7 nucleotides matching TRBD1. The germline V gene has CDR1 LNHDA and CDR2 SQIVND (reference sequence). J was trimmed by 5 bases and V by 5 bases; bases with no gene match: 8. CDR3 length: 15 residues. Here the CDR3 reads CASSPGTVGNEKLFF. The CDR3 nucleotides read TGTGCCAGTAGTCCGGGGACAGTGGGAAATGAAAAACTGTTTTTT.

The J gene is TRBJ2-7, the V gene TRBV4-1; TRBD2 matches at 10 bases. CDR1 is MGHRA and CDR2 is YSYEKL in the germline V gene. This CDR3 is 14 amino acids long. V gave up 5 bases and J gave up 4 bases; unmatched junction bases: 5. The CDR3 spells CASSTLAGEYEQYF. The DNA of the CDR3 is TGCGCCAGCAGCACGCTAGCGGGGGAATACGAGCAGTACTTC.

The CDR3 protein is CASSQPDRERTDTQYF. In DNA, the CDR3 is TGTGCCAGCAGCCAACCGGACAGGGAACGGACAGATACGCAGTATTTT. V and J are TRBV4-2 and TRBJ2-3, with 8 bases matching TRBD1. The germline V gene encodes CDR1 LGHNA and CDR2 YNFKEQ. The CDR3 consists of 16 residues. The V gene end was trimmed by 2 bases and the J gene end by 3 bases; junction bases not matched to a gene: 7.

This chain joins TRBV9 and TRBJ1-1; D is unclear. The CDR3 runs to 15 residues. Germline V gene lookup returns CDR1 SGDLS and CDR2 YYNGEE. Trimming pared 0 bases from V and 9 bases from J, leaving 18 bases between. The CDR3 DNA follows: TGTGCCAGCAGCGTAGGGCCCCGGGCCGGGCATAAAGCTTTCTTT. Residues: CASSVGPRAGHKAFF.

The gene calls are TRBV4-2 and TRBJ2-7; TRBD2 matches 11 bases. Looked up from germline, CDR1 is LGHNA and CDR2 is YNFKEQ. The CDR3 runs to 15 residues. The trim removed 2 bases at V and 3 bases at J, leaving 3 bases unmatched. CDR3 sequence (DNA): TGTGCCAGCAGCCAACTAGCGGGAGGCCTCTACGAGCAGTACTTC. Protein product: CASSQLAGGLYEQYF.

The chain is built from TRBV18 and TRBJ1-2; 7 bases are a match to TRBD1. With 3 bases clipped from V and 1 base from J, the junction kept 5 bases outside the gene matches. Germline V gene data show CDR1 as KGHSH and CDR2 as LQKENI. This CDR3 comprises 15 residues. CDR3 amino acids: CASSPRTGDNYGYTF. The CDR3 DNA is TGTGCCAGCTCACCCCGGACAGGAGATAACTATGGCTACACCTTC.

The chain combines TRBV27 with TRBJ2-1, with 12 bases fitting TRBD2. With 0 bases clipped from V and 15 bases from J, the junction kept 12 bases outside the gene matches. The CDR3 spans 16 residues. The V gene's germline CDR1 is MNHEY and CDR2 SMNVEV (reference sequence). CDR3 amino acids: CASSLSSASGRARRFF. The CDR3 coding sequence is TGTGCCAGCAGTTTATCGTCGGCTAGCGGGAGGGCCCGTCGGTTCTTC.

The chain links TRBV30 to TRBJ1-2; TRBD1 aligns across 9 bases. V shed 8 bases and J 5 bases; nucleotides not matched to a gene: 0. This CDR3 is built from 10 residues. Germline V gives CDR1 GTSNPN, CDR2 SVGIG (reference sequence). DNA for the CDR3: TGTGCCGGACAGGGGTATGGCTACACCTTC. It specifies CAGQGYGYTF.